One and the same sample provided the 30 T cell receptor beta chains below, sequenced in a study of blood T cell repertoires in COVID-19. Sequencing used immunoSEQ multiplex PCR; TCRdb keeps in-frame clones, though not all of them. The table has under 200,000 clones, approximately 85% seen once. The sequenced sample consisted of PBMCs or T cells enriched from blood (not recorded which). The receptor set was obtained from a man aged 40-49 years with acute COVID-19.

The chain uses TRBV4-1 and TRBJ2-7, with 8 bases aligning to TRBD2. V was clipped by 1 base and J by 3 bases; unmatched bases: 2. The CDR3 runs to 14 residues. Germline V CDR1 and CDR2: MGHRA, YSYEKL. This chain's CDR3 is CASSQAREGYEQYF. CDR3 nucleotides: TGCGCCAGCAGCCAAGCCCGGGAGGGCTACGAGCAGTACTTC.

The chain is built from TRBV19 and TRBJ1-4; TRBD1 matches 9 bases. Germline CDR1 LNHDA, CDR2 SQIVND (reference sequence). The CDR3 is 15 amino acids. Losses at the gene ends were 7 bases for V and 11 bases for J; bases not matched to a gene: 14. Written as DNA, the CDR3 is TGTGCCAGTACCACCCGCACAGGGGGCGCAGGGAAACTGTTTTTT. Translating it yields CASTTRTGGAGKLFF. Full variable domain (rest looked up from reference TRBV19 and TRBJ1-4): DGGITQSPKYLFRKEGQNVTLSCEQNLNHDAMYWYRQDPGQGLRLIYYSQIVNDFQKGDIAEGYSVSREKKESFPLTVTSAQKNPTAFYLCASTTRTGGAGKLFFGSGTQLSVL.

The CDR3 region is CASSSRVLAGGIPPYEQYF. The CDR3 bases are TGTGCCAGCAGTTCCCGGGTGCTAGCGGGAGGGATTCCGCCCTACGAGCAGTACTTC. The chain recombines TRBV27 with TRBJ2-7, with 12 bases aligning to TRBD2. This CDR3 has 19 residues. Germline V gene sequence: CDR1 MNHEY, CDR2 SMNVEV (reference sequence). V lost 4 bases to trimming and J lost 2 bases; unmatched junction nucleotides: 15.

This clone came up once. V gene TRBV28 combines with J gene TRBJ2-1; 7 bases are shared with TRBD1. CDR1 MDHEN and CDR2 SYDVKM come from the germline V gene. The CDR3 has 14 residues. With 5 bases clipped from V and 4 bases from J, the junction kept 5 bases outside the gene matches. The CDR3 is CASSPGTDYNEQFF. The CDR3 DNA reads TGTGCCAGCAGTCCCGGGACAGATTACAATGAGCAGTTCTTC. Filled out from reference TRBV28 and TRBJ2-1, the complete variable domain reads DVKVTQSSRYLVKRTGEKVFLECVQDMDHENMFWYRQDPGLGLRLIYFSYDVKMKEKGDIPEGYSVSREKKERFSLILESASTNQTSMYLCASSPGTDYNEQFFGPGTRLTVL.

This clone was recorded a few times. This chain joins TRBV30 and TRBJ2-3; 8 positions match TRBD2. J was trimmed by 4 bases and V by 0 bases; bases with no gene match: 6. The CDR3 is made up of 15 amino acids. Germline assignment: CDR1 GTSNPN and CDR2 SVGIG (reference sequence). CDR3 loop: CAWSVRLAMSDTQYF. CDR3 nucleotide sequence: TGTGCCTGGAGTGTAAGACTAGCGATGTCAGATACGCAGTATTTT. Full variable domain (rest looked up from reference TRBV30 and TRBJ2-3): SQTIHQWPATLVQPVGSPLSLECTVEGTSNPNLYWYRQAAGRGLQLLFYSVGIGQISSEVPQNLSASRPQDRQFILSSKKLLLSDSGFYLCAWSVRLAMSDTQYFGPGTRLTVL.

The genes are TRBV11-3 and TRBJ2-2, with 9 bases matching TRBD1. The germline CDR1 and CDR2 sequences are SGHNT and YENEEA. The CDR3 consists of 15 residues. Germline trimming cut 5 bases from V and 4 bases from J; bases unmatched to any gene: 5. The CDR3: CASSLDRGGTGELFF. In DNA, the CDR3 is TGTGCCAGCAGCCTGGACAGGGGAGGCACCGGGGAGCTGTTTTTT.

This clone was seen a handful of times. The chain has TRBV28 and TRBJ2-7; TRBD2 aligns across 8 bases. The CDR3 is 17 residues long. Germline CDR1 and CDR2: MDHEN and SYDVKM. Trimming removed 3 bases from V and 1 base from J; junction bases left unmatched: 11. The CDR3 here is CASSFASGSVRSYEQYF. The CDR3 bases are TGTGCCAGCAGTTTTGCCAGCGGGAGCGTAAGATCCTACGAGCAGTACTTC.

Regarding this clone: The sample carries other DNA sequences with the same CDR3. The V and J genes are TRBV27 and TRBJ1-2, with D possibly matching TRBD1 (5 bases). V was trimmed by 6 bases and J by 4 bases, leaving 12 bases between them. Germline CDR1 MNHEY, CDR2 SMNVEV (reference sequence). The CDR3 loop spans 13 amino acids. The CDR3 bases are TGTGCCAGCAGCCTAGGGGAGGGCTATGGCTACACCTTC. This encodes CASSLGEGYGYTF.

The genes are TRBV7-8 and TRBJ1-5; D not certain. Trimming stripped 6 bases from V and 5 bases from J, with 11 bases between. CDR1 SGHVS and CDR2 FQNEAQ come from the germline V gene. The CDR3 is 13 amino acids. The CDR3 sequence is CASSALQDQPQHF. The CDR3 bases are TGTGCCAGCAGTGCCTTACAAGATCAGCCCCAGCATTTT.

The chain uses TRBV11-2 and TRBJ2-1; 16 bases line up with TRBD2. There are 16 residues in the CDR3. The germline V gene encodes CDR1 SGHAT and CDR2 FQNNGV. The V segment lost 5 bases and the J segment 12 bases; nucleotides outside the gene matches: 10. As DNA, the CDR3 is TGTGCCAGCAGCCTCACTCGGGGACTAGCGGGAGGGGTGCAGTTCTTC. As protein: CASSLTRGLAGGVQFF.

This clone has just a few counts. The J gene is TRBJ2-2, the V gene TRBV7-7; D perhaps matches TRBD2 (5 bases). Germline V gene sequence: CDR1 SSHAT, CDR2 FNYEAQ (reference sequence). Trimming removed 2 bases from V and 3 bases from J, with 13 bases in between. The CDR3 runs 16 residues. DNA of the CDR3: TGTGCCAGCAGCTTAAAGTTGGGAGCGGACACCGGGGAGCTGTTTTTT. This codes for CASSLKLGADTGELFF. Looking up the rest from reference TRBV7-7 and TRBJ2-2 gives the full variable domain: GAGVSQSPRYKVTKRGQDVTLRCDPISSHATLYWYQQALGQGPEFLTYFNYEAQPDKSGLPSDRFSAERPEGSISTLTIQRTEQRDSAMYRCASSLKLGADTGELFFGEGSRLTVL.

This chain links TRBV25-1 with TRBJ2-2; no clear D gene. The V and J ends lost 1 base and 2 bases respectively, with 8 bases between them. There are 15 residues in the CDR3. Germline assignment: CDR1 MGHDK and CDR2 SYGVNS. CDR3 DNA sequence: TGTGCCAGCAGTGAATCTCGGGTAAACACCGGGGAGCTGTTTTTT. The encoded protein is CASSESRVNTGELFF.

V is TRBV2 and J is TRBJ1-5; no clear D gene. Germline values: CDR1 SNHLY, CDR2 FYNNEI. Trimming left V 4 bases short and J 0 bases short, with 7 bases between. The CDR3 is made up of 14 amino acids. CDR3: CASSGRYSNQPQHF. Written as DNA, the CDR3 is TGTGCCAGCAGTGGCAGGTATAGCAATCAGCCCCAGCATTTT.

This chain connects TRBV9 to TRBJ2-3; D not resolved. Germline CDR1 reads SGDLS; CDR2 reads YYNGEE. The V gene lost 3 bases and the J gene lost 1 base, with 6 bases spanning the gap. The CDR3 loop spans 13 amino acids. Here the CDR3 reads CASSETGTDTQYF. The CDR3 DNA follows: TGTGCCAGCAGCGAAACGGGCACAGATACGCAGTATTTT.

The chain joins TRBV9 to TRBJ2-5; 8 bases align to TRBD1. This CDR3 is 14 amino acids long. J was trimmed by 5 bases and V by 4 bases; bases with no gene match: 7. Per germline, CDR1 SGDLS and CDR2 YYNGEE. CDR3 coding DNA: TGTGCCAGCAGCATAGACAGGGGCTGGGAGACCCAGTACTTC. This encodes CASSIDRGWETQYF.

Here the CDR3 DNA reads TGTGCCAGCAGCCAAGCCAGGGGCGGGCCCCAGCATTTT. As protein: CASSQARGGPQHF. This chain connects TRBV3-1 (or the pseudogene TRBV3-2) to TRBJ1-5; D possibly corresponds to TRBD1 (6 bases). Trimming pared 1 base from V and 9 bases from J, leaving 10 bases between. The CDR3 contains 13 residues. Germline V gene sequence: CDR1 LGHDT, CDR2 YNNKEL (reference sequence).

This clone was seen once. V gene TRBV29-1 combines with J gene TRBJ2-5; tentatively, D is TRBD2 (6 bases). The CDR3 consists of 15 residues. The germline V gene encodes CDR1 SQVTM and CDR2 ANQGSEA. The V end was cut by 8 bases, the J end by 2 bases, with 21 bases between. As DNA, the CDR3 is TGCAGCTCCTCCCCGGGGTTAGCGGTACAAGAGACCCAGTACTTC. Its protein product is CSSSPGLAVQETQYF. Based on the CDR3 plus reference TRBV29-1 and TRBJ2-5, the full variable domain is SAVISQKPSRDICQRGTSLTIQCQVDSQVTMMFWYRQQPGQSLTLIATANQGSEATYESGFVIDKFPISRPNLTFSTLTVSNMSPEDSSIYLCSSSPGLAVQETQYFGPGTRLLVL.

The CDR3, as DNA: TGTGCCAACGCCCCACTCGACAGCTATGGCTACACCTTC. Amino acid sequence: CANAPLDSYGYTF. This rearrangement joins TRBV28 to TRBJ1-2, with D possibly TRBD1 on 5 matching bases. Germline V gene lookup returns CDR1 MDHEN and CDR2 SYDVKM. Trimming shortened V by 10 bases and J by 4 bases, and 16 bases separated the two germline ends. This CDR3 is 13 amino acids long.

This chain links TRBV5-1 with TRBJ2-7; a weak D match, TRBD1 (6 bases). In germline, CDR1 is SGHRS, CDR2 YFSETQ. V lost 4 bases and J 3 bases, leaving 20 bases between the germline ends. This CDR3 contains 16 residues. DNA for the CDR3: TGCGCCAGCAGCCCAGGGGCGTCCGGGTTGAACTACGAGCAGTACTTC. Amino acids: CASSPGASGLNYEQYF.

This clone has a handful of counts. This chain connects TRBV11-1 to TRBJ2-4; D is unclear. Trimming removed 3 bases at V and 3 bases at J, with 12 bases between. Germline values: CDR1 SGHAT, CDR2 FQDESV (reference sequence). The CDR3 length is 15 residues. The CDR3 region has the DNA TGTGCCAGCAGCTTGATCCTAGACGACAAAAACATTCAGTACTTC. Translated, it gives CASSLILDDKNIQYF.

This chain links TRBV7-2 with TRBJ2-7; possibly TRBD2 for D (5 bases). V lost 4 bases and J 5 bases, leaving 12 bases between the germline ends. Germline assignment: CDR1 SGHTA and CDR2 FQGNSA. This CDR3 comprises 13 residues. CDR3 sequence reads: CASSSRTGDEQYF. The CDR3 DNA reads as TGTGCCAGCAGCTCACGGACCGGGGACGAGCAGTACTTC.

There are a few counts of this clone. This chain connects TRBV7-3 to TRBJ1-4; D is ambiguous. CDR3 length equals 12 residues. V lost 6 bases, J lost 10 bases, and 12 bases lay in between. The germline V gene encodes CDR1 SGHTA and CDR2 FQGTGA. The CDR3 DNA reads as TGTGCCAGCAGGGAGAAAGTCGGAAAACTGTTTTTT. Translated, it gives CASREKVGKLFF.

This chain uses TRBV5-1 with TRBJ2-2; 7 positions agree with TRBD2. This CDR3 comprises 15 residues. Germline V lookup: CDR1 SGHRS, CDR2 YFSETQ. The V and J ends lost 4 bases and 5 bases, in that order; junction bases with no gene match: 8. CDR3 nucleotides: TGCGCCAGCAGCCGCGGACTAGGAGGTACCGGGGAGCTGTTTTTT. Protein: CASSRGLGGTGELFF.

V is TRBV19 and J is TRBJ2-7; 8 bases map to TRBD2. The J segment lost 0 bases and the V segment lost 5 bases, leaving 6 bases of the junction unmatched. Germline lookup yields CDR1 LNHDA and CDR2 SQIVND (reference sequence). The CDR3 totals 15 residues. CDR3 sequence (DNA): TGTGCCAGTAGTGCCCTAACTAGCGGCTCCTACGAGCAGTACTTC. This sequence encodes CASSALTSGSYEQYF.

V is TRBV6-2 or TRBV6-3 and J is TRBJ2-3, with TRBD1 matching 7 bases. The V gene end was trimmed by 5 bases and the J gene end by 14 bases; junction bases not matched to a gene: 10. Germline CDR1 and CDR2: MNHEY and SVGEGT. This CDR3 has 12 amino acids. CDR3 sequence: CASSGNDRDLYF. CDR3 nucleotide sequence: TGTGCCAGCAGTGGGAACGACAGGGATCTGTATTTT.

The rearrangement uses TRBV5-1 and TRBJ2-1; TRBD2 agrees at 10 bases. CDR3 size: 16 residues. Germline assignment: CDR1 SGHRS and CDR2 YFSETQ. The trim removed 4 bases at V and 0 bases at J, leaving 4 bases unmatched. CDR3 nucleotides: TGCGCCAGCAGCAAAGGACTAGCGGACTCCTACAATGAGCAGTTCTTC. Protein: CASSKGLADSYNEQFF.

The genes are TRBV12-3 or TRBV12-4 and TRBJ2-7, with D unresolved. Trimming removed 2 bases from V and 2 bases from J, with 7 bases in between. This CDR3 is built from 13 residues. The CDR3 DNA reads TGTGCCAGCAGTTTATCCCCAACCTACGAGCAGTACTTC. The encoded protein is CASSLSPTYEQYF.

The chain has TRBV10-3 and TRBJ2-7, with D perhaps TRBD2 (6 bases). Germline values: CDR1 ENHRY, CDR2 SYGVKD. The CDR3 totals 14 residues. Trimming removed 4 bases from V and 3 bases from J, with 13 bases in between. CDR3 sequence reads: CAISGDRDFYEQYF. In DNA form, the CDR3 reads TGTGCCATCAGTGGAGACCGGGACTTCTACGAGCAGTACTTC.

The rearrangement uses TRBV18 and TRBJ1-5; D might be TRBD1 (6 bases). This CDR3 region has 13 residues. CDR1 is KGHSH and CDR2 is LQKENI in the germline V gene. With 3 bases removed from V and 9 bases from J, the gap between germline ends came to 12 bases. CDR3 sequence (DNA): TGTGCCAGCTCACCGGGGGCGGCGGGGCCCCAGCATTTT. As protein: CASSPGAAGPQHF. The complete variable domain, with remaining parts taken from reference TRBV18 and TRBJ1-5, reads NAGVMQNPRHLVRRRGQEARLRCSPMKGHSHVYWYRQLPEEGLKFMVYLQKENIIDESGMPKERFSAEFPKEGPSILRIQQVVRGDSAAYFCASSPGAAGPQHFGDGTRLSIL.

The chain recombines TRBV2 with TRBJ2-2; 11 bases map to TRBD1. CDR3 length: 16 residues. CDR1 and CDR2 (germline): SNHLY, FYNNEI. The trim removed 7 bases at V and 6 bases at J, leaving 10 bases unmatched. The CDR3 sequence: CASTRTGGAESGELFF. For the CDR3, the DNA is TGTGCCAGCACAAGGACAGGGGGCGCAGAGTCCGGGGAGCTGTTTTTT.